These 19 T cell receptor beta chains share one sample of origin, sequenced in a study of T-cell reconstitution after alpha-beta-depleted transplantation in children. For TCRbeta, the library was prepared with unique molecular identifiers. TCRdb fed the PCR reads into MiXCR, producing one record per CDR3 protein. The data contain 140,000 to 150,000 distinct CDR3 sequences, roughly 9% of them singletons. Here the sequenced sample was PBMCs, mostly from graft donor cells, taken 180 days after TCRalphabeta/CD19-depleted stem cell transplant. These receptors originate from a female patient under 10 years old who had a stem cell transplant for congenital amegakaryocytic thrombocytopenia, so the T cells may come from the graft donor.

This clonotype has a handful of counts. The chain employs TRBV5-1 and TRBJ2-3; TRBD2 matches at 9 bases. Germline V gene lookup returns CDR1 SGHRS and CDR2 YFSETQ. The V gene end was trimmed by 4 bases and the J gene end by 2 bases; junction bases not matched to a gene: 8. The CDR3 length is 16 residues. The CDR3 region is CASSPLAGGITDTQYF. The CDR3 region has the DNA TGCGCCAGCAGCCCCCTGGCGGGAGGGATCACAGATACGCAGTATTTT.

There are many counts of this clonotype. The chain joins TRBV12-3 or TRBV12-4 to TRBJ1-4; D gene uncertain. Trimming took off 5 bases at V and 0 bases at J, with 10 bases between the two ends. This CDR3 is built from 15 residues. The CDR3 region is CASSPAWATNEKLFF. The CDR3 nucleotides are TGTGCCAGCAGTCCAGCTTGGGCAACTAATGAAAAACTGTTTTTT.

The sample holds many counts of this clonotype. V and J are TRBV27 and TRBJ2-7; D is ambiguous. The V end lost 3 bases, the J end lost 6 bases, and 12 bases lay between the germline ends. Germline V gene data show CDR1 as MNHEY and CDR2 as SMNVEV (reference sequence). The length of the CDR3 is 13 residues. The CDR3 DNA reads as TGTGCCAGCAGTTTCTCCATAAGGTCCGAGCAGTACTTC. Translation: CASSFSIRSEQYF.

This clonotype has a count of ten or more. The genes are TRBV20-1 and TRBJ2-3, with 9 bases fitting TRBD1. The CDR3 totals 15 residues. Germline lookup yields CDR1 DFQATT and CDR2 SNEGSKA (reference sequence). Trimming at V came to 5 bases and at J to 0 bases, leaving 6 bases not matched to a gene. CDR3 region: CSAGRQGGSTDTQYF. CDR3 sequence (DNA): TGCAGTGCTGGTAGACAGGGGGGGAGCACAGATACGCAGTATTTT.

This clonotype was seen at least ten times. CDR3: CSAFPQSSYNEQFF. CDR3 in DNA: TGCAGTGCTTTTCCTCAGAGCTCCTACAATGAGCAGTTCTTC. The V call is TRBV20-1, the J call TRBJ2-1; no clear D gene. This CDR3 has 14 amino acids. Trimming pared 5 bases from V and 0 bases from J, leaving 11 bases between. Germline lookup yields CDR1 DFQATT and CDR2 SNEGSKA (reference sequence).

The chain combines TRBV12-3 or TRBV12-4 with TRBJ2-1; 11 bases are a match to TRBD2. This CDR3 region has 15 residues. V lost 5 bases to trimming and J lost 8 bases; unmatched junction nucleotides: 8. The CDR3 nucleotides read TGTGCCAGCAGTCTACTAGCGGGAGTAGGCGATGAGCAGTTCTTC. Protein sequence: CASSLLAGVGDEQFF.

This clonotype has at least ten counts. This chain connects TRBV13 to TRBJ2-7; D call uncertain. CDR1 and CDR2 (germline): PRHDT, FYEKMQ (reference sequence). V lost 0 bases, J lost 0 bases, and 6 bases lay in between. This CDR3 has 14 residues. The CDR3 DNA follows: TGTGCCAGCAGCTTAGGAGAGTCCTCCTACGAGCAGTACTTC. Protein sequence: CASSLGESSYEQYF.

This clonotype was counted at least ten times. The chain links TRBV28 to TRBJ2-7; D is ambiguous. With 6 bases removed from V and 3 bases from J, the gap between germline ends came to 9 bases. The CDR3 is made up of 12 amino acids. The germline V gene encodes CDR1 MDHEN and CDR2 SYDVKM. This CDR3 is CASRAGGYEQYF. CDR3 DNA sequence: TGTGCCAGCAGGGCTGGCGGCTACGAGCAGTACTTC.

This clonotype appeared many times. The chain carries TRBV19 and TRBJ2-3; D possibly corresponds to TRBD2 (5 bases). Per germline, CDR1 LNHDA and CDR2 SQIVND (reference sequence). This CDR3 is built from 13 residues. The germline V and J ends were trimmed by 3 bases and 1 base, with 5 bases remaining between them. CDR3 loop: CASSMRGTDTQYF. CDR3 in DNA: TGTGCCAGTAGTATGAGGGGCACAGATACGCAGTATTTT.

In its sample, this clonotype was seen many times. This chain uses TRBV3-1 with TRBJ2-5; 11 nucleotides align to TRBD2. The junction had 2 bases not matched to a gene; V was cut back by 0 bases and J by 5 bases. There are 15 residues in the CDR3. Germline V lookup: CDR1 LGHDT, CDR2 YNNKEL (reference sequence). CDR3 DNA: TGTGCCAGCAGCCAAGAGTGGACTAGCGGGGAGACCCAGTACTTC. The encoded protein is CASSQEWTSGETQYF.

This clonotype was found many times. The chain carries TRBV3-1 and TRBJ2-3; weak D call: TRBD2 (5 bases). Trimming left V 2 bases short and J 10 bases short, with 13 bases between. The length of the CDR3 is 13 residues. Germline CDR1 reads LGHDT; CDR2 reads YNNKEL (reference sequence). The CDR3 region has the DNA TGTGCCAGCAGCCAACAACTAGGTGTGGCGCAGTATTTT. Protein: CASSQQLGVAQYF.

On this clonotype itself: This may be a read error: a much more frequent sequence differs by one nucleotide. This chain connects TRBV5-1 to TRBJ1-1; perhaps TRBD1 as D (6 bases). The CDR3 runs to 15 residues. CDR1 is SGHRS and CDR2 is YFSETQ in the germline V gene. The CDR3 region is CTSSFYQTGNTEAFF. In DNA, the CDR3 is TGCACCAGCAGCTTTTATCAGACAGGGAACACTGAAGCTTTCTTT.

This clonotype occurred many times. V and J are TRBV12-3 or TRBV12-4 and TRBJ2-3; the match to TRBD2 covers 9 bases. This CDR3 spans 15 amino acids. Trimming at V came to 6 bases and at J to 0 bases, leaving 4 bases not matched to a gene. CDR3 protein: CASSPGLASTDTQYF. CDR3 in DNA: TGTGCCAGCAGCCCGGGACTAGCTAGCACAGATACGCAGTATTTT.

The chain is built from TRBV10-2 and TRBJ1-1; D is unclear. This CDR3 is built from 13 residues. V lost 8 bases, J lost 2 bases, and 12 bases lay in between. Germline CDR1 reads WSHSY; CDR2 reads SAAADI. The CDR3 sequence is CASCQHVNTEAFF. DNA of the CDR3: TGCGCCAGCTGTCAACATGTCAACACTGAAGCTTTCTTT.

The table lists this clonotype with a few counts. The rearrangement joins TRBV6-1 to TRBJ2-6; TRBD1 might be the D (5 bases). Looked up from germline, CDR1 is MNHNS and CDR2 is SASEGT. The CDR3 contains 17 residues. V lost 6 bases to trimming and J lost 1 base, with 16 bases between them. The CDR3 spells CASRPNLGLSGANVLTF. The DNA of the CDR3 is TGTGCCAGCAGACCTAACCTGGGGCTTTCTGGGGCCAACGTCCTGACTTTC.

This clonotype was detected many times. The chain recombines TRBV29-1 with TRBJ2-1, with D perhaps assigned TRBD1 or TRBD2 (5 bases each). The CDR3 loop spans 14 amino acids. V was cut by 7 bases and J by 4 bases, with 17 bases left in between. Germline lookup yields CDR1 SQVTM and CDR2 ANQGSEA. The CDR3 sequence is CSASTSGGYNEQFF. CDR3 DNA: TGCAGCGCTTCCACTAGTGGGGGATACAATGAGCAGTTCTTC.

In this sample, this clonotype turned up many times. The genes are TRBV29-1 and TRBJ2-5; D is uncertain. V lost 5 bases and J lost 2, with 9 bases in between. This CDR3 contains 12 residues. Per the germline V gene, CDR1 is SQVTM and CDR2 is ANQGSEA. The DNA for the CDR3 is TGCAGCGTTTCCGTATCTCAAGAGACCCAGTACTTC. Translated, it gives CSVSVSQETQYF.

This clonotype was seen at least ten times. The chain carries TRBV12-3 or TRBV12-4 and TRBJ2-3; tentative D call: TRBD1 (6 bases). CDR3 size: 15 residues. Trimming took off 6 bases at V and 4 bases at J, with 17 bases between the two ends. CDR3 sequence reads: CASSLGTRSPDTQYF. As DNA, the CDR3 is TGTGCCAGCAGCCTCGGGACAAGGAGTCCAGATACGCAGTATTTT.

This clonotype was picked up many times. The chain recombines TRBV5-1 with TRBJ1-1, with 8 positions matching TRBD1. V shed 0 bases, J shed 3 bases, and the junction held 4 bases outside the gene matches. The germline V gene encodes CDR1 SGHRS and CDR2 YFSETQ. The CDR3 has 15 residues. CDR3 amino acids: CASSLGTGPDTEAFF. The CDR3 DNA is TGCGCCAGCAGCTTGGGGACAGGGCCCGACACTGAAGCTTTCTTT.